Listed below are T cell receptor beta chains from one sample, sequenced in a study of T cell repertoires in cytomegalovirus infection. Their target antigens are unknown. MiXCR was run by TCRdb on the reads, yielding one entry per CDR3 protein. The data show about 63,000 distinct CDR3 sequences, just over 20% seen once. The sample here was CD8+ T cells from cultured PBMCs, taken from culture after CMV antigen stimulation. The receptors come from a human donor in good health (CMV status not recorded). Some clones in this sample may be carry-over from other donors' samples. The CDR3 runs from the conserved cysteine through the conserved F or W. The D gene is left open where the match is weak.

NA TRBV4-1 CASSRRTSNPDTQYF
NA TRBV19 CASSGSCAGELFF
NA TRBV12-3/TRBV12-4 CASSSPGTQPQHF
NA TRBV6-2/TRBV6-3 CASSQRRSSTDTQYF
NA TRBV28 CASSATSVLTDTQYF
NA TRBV7-2 CASSLGSDTDTQYF
TRBD1 TRBV4-3 CASSSDRGPDQPQHF
NA TRBV19 CASSIFAAGNEQFF
NA TRBV20-1 CSAPQNIQYF
NA TRBV12-3/TRBV12-4 CASSLTVDEQYF
NA TRBV19 CASSEGRGTEAFF
NA TRBV27 CASSLRGGIARGQFF
TRBD1 TRBV29-1 CSVEGPGQGDSNYGYTF
TRBD2 TRBV7-8 CASNPLGRTSGGEQFF
NA TRBV6-6 CASSFPADSNQPQHF
NA TRBV20-1 CSASPGSVGNEQFF
NA TRBV10-3 CAIMTNQETQYF
NA TRBV7-2 CASSLVRGLSSYEQYF
NA TRBV7-8 CASTTRPGSRYEQYF
TRBD1 TRBV28 CASSLTGSGELFF
TRBD1 TRBV6-6 CASRTLDREFLEAFF
NA TRBV7-6 CASSLGGGSSGNTIYF